A selection of T cell receptor beta chains follows, all from one sample in a study of radiation and T cells in renal cell carcinoma. Libraries were prepared by immunoSEQ multiplex PCR; TCRdb keeps only in-frame clonotypes and omits some of them. This sample has some 100,000 clones, with approximately 80% found just once. This specimen consisted of blood, obtained from a patient whose treatment included radiotherapy and nephrectomy. The source of these receptors is a man aged 60 to 69 with renal cell carcinoma. Each CDR3 is given with its conserved first and last residue. The D gene is left open where the match is weak. Rows give clone size only sometimes, using once, few, many, or a class for an expanded clone.

D gene,J gene,clone size,V gene,CDR3 DNA,CDR3 protein
TRBD1,TRBJ2-7,.,TRBV13,TGTGCCAGCAGCTGGGGGACAGGGAGTCGCGAGCAGTACTTC,CASSWGTGSREQYF
.,TRBJ1-3,.,TRBV4-1,TGCGCCAGCAGCGGGACACCAGGAAACACCATATATTTT,CASSGTPGNTIYF
.,TRBJ2-2,few,TRBV6-1,TGTGCCAGCAGACCCGGAGGGTCCACCGGGGAGCTGTTTTTT,CASRPGGSTGELFF
.,TRBJ1-5,.,TRBV7-6,TGTGCCAGCAGTCGAAGTTATAGCAATCAGCCCCAGCATTTT,CASSRSYSNQPQHF
TRBD2,TRBJ2-1,.,TRBV27,TGTGCCAGCAGTTTTAGCGGGAGGTCTTCGAATGAGCAGTTCTTC,CASSFSGRSSNEQFF
TRBD2,TRBJ2-7,.,TRBV7-2,TGTGCCAGCAGCTTAGCTACTAGCGGGAGCGCGGGGTCCTACGAGCAGTACTTC,CASSLATSGSAGSYEQYF
.,TRBJ2-1,.,TRBV2,TGTGCCAGCAGGCATGAGCAGTTCTTC,CASRHEQFF
.,TRBJ1-3,.,TRBV4-1,TGCGCCAGCAGTTGGGTGACACGCTTCTCTGGAAACACCATATATTTT,CASSWVTRFSGNTIYF
.,TRBJ1-1,many,TRBV6-5,TGTGCCAGCAGTCTCGGACGGAACACTGAAGCTTTCTTT,CASSLGRNTEAFF
TRBD1,TRBJ2-4,.,TRBV5-4,TGTGCCAGCAGCTGGGACGGAGGACAGGGAGACATTCAGTACTTC,CASSWDGGQGDIQYF
.,TRBJ2-3,once,TRBV5-1,TGCGCCAGCAGCTTGCGGGACGGAGCGTACACAGATACGCAGTATTTT,CASSLRDGAYTDTQYF
.,TRBJ2-3,.,TRBV9,TGTGCCAGCAGCGTAGGAGGGTACACAGATACGCAGTATTTT,CASSVGGYTDTQYF
.,TRBJ2-1,.,TRBV13,TGTGCCAGCAGCTTAACCGGGGCGCGGTTCTTC,CASSLTGARFF
TRBD2,TRBJ2-5,.,TRBV4-1,TGCGCCAGCAGCCCCCGGGGGGGGGAGACCCAGTACTTC,CASSPRGGETQYF
.,TRBJ1-4,once,TRBV11-2,TGTGCCAGCAGCGATCGACGGTACTCCAATGAAAAACTGTTTTTT,CASSDRRYSNEKLFF
.,TRBJ1-2,once,TRBV10-3,TGTGCCATTGGGGACGGACGAAAGAGGGGCTACACCTTC,CAIGDGRKRGYTF
TRBD1,TRBJ2-7,.,TRBV10-2,TGCGCCAGCAGTGAGGGGACAGGGAACTACGAGCAGTACTTC,CASSEGTGNYEQYF
.,TRBJ2-7,.,TRBV11-2,TGTGCCAGCAGCTTAGTATCCGGGCCTCGGGGTTCCGAGCAGTACTTC,CASSLVSGPRGSEQYF
.,TRBJ1-2,.,TRBV28,TGTGCCAGCAGTTTAGGTCGGAACTATGGCTACACCTTC,CASSLGRNYGYTF